This TCR beta chain stems from a study of T cell responses to AZD1222 COVID-19 vaccine (TCRdb year 2021). Describing the broader study: A total of 233 trial participants underwent TCR sequencing, of whom about 200 received two doses of AZD1222 and around 25 received two doses of the MenACWY control vaccine. Trial participants were enrolled into age subgroups of 18-55, 56-69 and 70-plus years, which contained about 150, 28 and 57 TCR-sequenced participants, respectively. The investigation overall reported the following: Vaccine-associated CD4 TCRs spanned the whole spike protein, with dominant responses in regions 160-218 and 743-854. Conclusions about previously exposed vaccinees are limited because only six or seven AZD1222 recipients were SARS-CoV-2 seropositive at baseline. In the small 56-69-year group, the increase in depth fell short of significance, most likely because of low power. Most participants were white British and females outnumbered males, and the authors suggested that clonal diversity may have been underestimated. Epitopes outside the regions mutated in the B.1.351 and B.1.1.7 variants were reportedly recognized by nearly half of the unique spike-specific TCRs. After two AZD1222 doses, spike-specific TCR breadth and depth were significantly higher than at day 0 and than in MenACWY recipients. No day 14 peak-response samples were available, so repertoires were characterized only after the peak T cell response.

The CDR3, cysteine through phenylalanine, is 15 amino acids long. Left in the record is the CDR3 DNA by itself, 45 bases read in frame from the first base. V ends up 5 bases short and J 7 bases short, with an unmatched junction base count of 7. Per the germline V gene (reference sequence), MNHEY is the CDR1 and SMNVEV is the CDR2. The time point label here, explained by the study, means: baseline before first vaccination. The treatment or condition label on this specimen signifies: meningococcal conjugate vaccine given as trial control. The vaccinee samples were drawn from two UK trials, COV001 and COV002, one of which was a single-blind randomized controlled phase 2/3 trial testing AZD1222 (ChAdOx1 nCoV-19) in healthy adults. For TCRbeta chain sequencing, PBMC samples were collected from trial participants at day 0 and at day 28 after the second dose. About this clone: Its antigen remains undetermined. No per-base quality is available; no much larger clone lies one base away.

The CDR3 regions of human TCRbeta chains were analyzed by immunosequencing. As for the authors' bioinformatics: Repertoire TCRs were matched against a reference library of SARS-CoV-2-specific TCRs generated with the MIRA antigen-specificity platform. Breadth was defined as the fraction of unique TCRs that were SARS-CoV-2-associated. Depth was defined as the fraction of total T cells that were SARS-CoV-2-associated. Using the MIRA data, each spike-specific TCR was assigned both to the spike region to which the TCR was reactive and to a CD4 or CD8 class. Log10-transformed breadth and depth values were compared by one-way ANOVA with Sidak's multiple comparisons tests. In its TCRdb copy, this immuneACCESS table keeps in-frame sequences only and misses some clones. Where compared with another copy, unresolved V genes explain less than half of these, and the others have no known cause. V and J calls and clone size are given by that table; D and trimming were obtained from the DNA. The sample records about 110,000 clones, approximately 89% of which are singletons. The top ten clones comprise less than 4% of the sample.

The TCR comes from an adult in good health. This material consisted of peripheral blood, taken on day 0 of MenACWY control vaccination. Recombination joined TRBV27 with TRBJ1-6, with TRBD1 identical over 8 junction bases. This receptor carries the CDR3 CASSARQGINSPLHF. The base sequence is TGTGCCAGCAGTGCCCGACAGGGGATCAATTCACCCCTCCACTTT.